The clone carrying this TCR beta chain was found once. Its matching antigen is unknown. TCRdb's copy holds only in-frame clones and misses some; the assay was immunoSEQ multiplex PCR. The sample lists some 140,000 clones; 70% to 90% were seen once. The sample originates from a study of T cell responses to AZD1222 COVID-19 vaccine. Study results and limitations: Seropositive at baseline were only six AZD1222 recipients. Targets within unmutated variant regions were reportedly found for nearly half of spike-specific TCRs. With two AZD1222 doses given, Spike-specific TCR breadth and depth both rose. Repertoire samples came only from after the peak T cell response.

The clonotype originates from an adult in good health. The sample was peripheral blood, taken on day 0 of MenACWY control vaccination.

For the CDR3, the DNA is TGTGCCAGTAGTCTTGGACAGGGGATCACCGGGGAGCTGTTTTTT. Its translation: CASSLGQGITGELFF. This chain uses TRBV19 with TRBJ2-2, with 9 bases aligning to TRBD1. There are 15 residues in the CDR3. Germline CDR1 and CDR2: LNHDA and SQIVND (reference sequence). V was clipped by 5 bases and J by 4 bases; unmatched bases: 5.